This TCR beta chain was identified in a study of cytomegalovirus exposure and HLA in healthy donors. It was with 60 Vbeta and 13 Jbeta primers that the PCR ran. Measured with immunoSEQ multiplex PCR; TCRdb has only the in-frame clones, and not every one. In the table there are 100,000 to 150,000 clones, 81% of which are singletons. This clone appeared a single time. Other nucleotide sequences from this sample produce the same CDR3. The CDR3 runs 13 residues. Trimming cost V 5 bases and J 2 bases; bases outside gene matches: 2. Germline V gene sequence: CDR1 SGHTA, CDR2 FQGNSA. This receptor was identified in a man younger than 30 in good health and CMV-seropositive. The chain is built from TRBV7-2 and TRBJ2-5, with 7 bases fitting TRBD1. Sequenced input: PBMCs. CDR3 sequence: CASSLQGQETQYF. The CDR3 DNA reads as TGTGCCAGCAGCCTACAGGGGCAAGAGACCCAGTACTTC.